This TCR beta chain was sequenced during a study of technical replicates of blood from several donors. CDR3 length equals 14 residues. Germline V lookup: CDR1 SNHLY, CDR2 FYNNEI. V lost 6 bases to trimming and J lost 4 bases; unmatched junction nucleotides: 8. Profiled with immunoSEQ multiplex PCR; TCRdb holds only in-frame clones, not every one. Among around 64,000 clones listed, 90% to 95% were seen once. The genes are TRBV2 and TRBJ1-2; 7 bases line up with TRBD1. The source material was PBMCs. The sequence came from a human donor in good health. Some clones in this sample may be carry-over from other donors' samples. Here the CDR3 DNA reads TGTGCCAGCAGGCGACAGGGAGAGTCCTATGGCTACACCTTC. This encodes CASRRQGESYGYTF.